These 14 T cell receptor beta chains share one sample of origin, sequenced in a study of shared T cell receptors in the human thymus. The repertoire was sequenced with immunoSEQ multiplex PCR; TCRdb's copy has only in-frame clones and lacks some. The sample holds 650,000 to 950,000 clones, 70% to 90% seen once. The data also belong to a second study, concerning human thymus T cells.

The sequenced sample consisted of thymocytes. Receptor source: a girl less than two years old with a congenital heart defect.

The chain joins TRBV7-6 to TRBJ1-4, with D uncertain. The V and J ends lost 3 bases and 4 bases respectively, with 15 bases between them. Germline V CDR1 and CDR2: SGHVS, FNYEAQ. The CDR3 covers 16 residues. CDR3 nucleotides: TGTGCCAGCAGCTTTTGGCCCACCCCTCGTAATGAAAAACTGTTTTTT. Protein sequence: CASSFWPTPRNEKLFF.

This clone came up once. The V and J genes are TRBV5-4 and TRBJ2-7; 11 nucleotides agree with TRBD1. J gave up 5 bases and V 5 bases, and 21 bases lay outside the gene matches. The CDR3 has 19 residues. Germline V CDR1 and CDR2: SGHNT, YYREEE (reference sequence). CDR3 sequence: CASSSHLRDRGSKGHEQYF. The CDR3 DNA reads TGTGCCAGCAGTTCGCACCTCCGGGACAGGGGGTCAAAAGGCCACGAGCAGTACTTC.

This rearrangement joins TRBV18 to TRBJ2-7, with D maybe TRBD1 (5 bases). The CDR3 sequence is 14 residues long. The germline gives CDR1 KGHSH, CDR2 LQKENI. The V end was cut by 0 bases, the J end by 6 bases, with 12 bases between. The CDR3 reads CASSPPGRDGEQYF. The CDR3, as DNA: TGTGCCAGCTCACCACCAGGCAGGGATGGCGAGCAGTACTTC.

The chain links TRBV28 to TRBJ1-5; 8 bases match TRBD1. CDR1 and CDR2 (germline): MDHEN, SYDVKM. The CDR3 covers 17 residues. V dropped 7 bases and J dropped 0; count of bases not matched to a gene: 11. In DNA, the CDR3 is TGTGCCAGCAAGGGCAGGGGGCGAGGGTATAGCAATCAGCCCCAGCATTTT. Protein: CASKGRGRGYSNQPQHF.

CDR3 protein: CASSPGLAGSYEQYF. CDR3 sequence (DNA): TGTGCCAGCAGCCCGGGACTAGCGGGCTCCTACGAGCAGTACTTC. V gene TRBV28 combines with J gene TRBJ2-7; 12 bases map to TRBD2. The CDR3 has 15 residues. V was pared by 6 bases and J by 0 bases, with 3 bases of the junction left unmatched. Germline-derived CDR1 and CDR2 are MDHEN and SYDVKM. The whole variable domain, remainder taken from reference TRBV28 and TRBJ2-7, is DVKVTQSSRYLVKRTGEKVFLECVQDMDHENMFWYRQDPGLGLRLIYFSYDVKMKEKGDIPEGYSVSREKKERFSLILESASTNQTSMYLCASSPGLAGSYEQYFGPGTRLTVT.

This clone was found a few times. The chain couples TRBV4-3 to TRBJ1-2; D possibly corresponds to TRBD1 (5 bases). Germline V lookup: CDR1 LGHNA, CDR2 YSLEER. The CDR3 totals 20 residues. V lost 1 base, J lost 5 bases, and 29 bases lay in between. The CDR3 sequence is CASSQGYSRIGHLRVYGYTF. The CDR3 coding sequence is TGCGCCAGCAGCCAAGGCTACTCAAGGATCGGACACCTCAGGGTATATGGCTACACCTTC.

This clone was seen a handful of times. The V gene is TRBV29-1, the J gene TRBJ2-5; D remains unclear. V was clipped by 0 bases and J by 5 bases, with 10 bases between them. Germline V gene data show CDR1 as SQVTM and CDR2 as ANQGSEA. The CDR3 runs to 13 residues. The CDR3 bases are TGCAGCGTTGAAGATCACAGTAGGGAGACCCAGTACTTC. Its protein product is CSVEDHSRETQYF.

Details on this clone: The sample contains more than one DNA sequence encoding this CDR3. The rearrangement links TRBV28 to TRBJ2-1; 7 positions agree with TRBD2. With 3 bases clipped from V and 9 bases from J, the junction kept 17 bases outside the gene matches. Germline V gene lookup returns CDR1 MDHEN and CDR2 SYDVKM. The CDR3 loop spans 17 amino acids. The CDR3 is CASSLASGTNTLGEQFF. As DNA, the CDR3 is TGTGCCAGCAGTTTGGCTTCCGGGACTAACACGCTCGGTGAGCAGTTCTTC. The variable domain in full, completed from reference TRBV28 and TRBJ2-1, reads DVKVTQSSRYLVKRTGEKVFLECVQDMDHENMFWYRQDPGLGLRLIYFSYDVKMKEKGDIPEGYSVSREKKERFSLILESASTNQTSMYLCASSLASGTNTLGEQFFGPGTRLTVL.

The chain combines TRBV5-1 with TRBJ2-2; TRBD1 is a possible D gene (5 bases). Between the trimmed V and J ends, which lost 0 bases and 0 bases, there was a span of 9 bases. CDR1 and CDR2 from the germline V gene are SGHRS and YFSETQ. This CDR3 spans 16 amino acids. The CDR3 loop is CASSLGEQANTGELFF. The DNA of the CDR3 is TGCGCCAGCAGCTTGGGTGAACAGGCGAACACCGGGGAGCTGTTTTTT.

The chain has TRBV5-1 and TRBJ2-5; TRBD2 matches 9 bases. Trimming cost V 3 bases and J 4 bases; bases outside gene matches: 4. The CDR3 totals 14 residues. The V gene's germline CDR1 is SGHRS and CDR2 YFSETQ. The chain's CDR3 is CASSSGLAGETQYF. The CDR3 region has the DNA TGCGCCAGCAGCTCGGGACTAGCCGGAGAGACCCAGTACTTC.

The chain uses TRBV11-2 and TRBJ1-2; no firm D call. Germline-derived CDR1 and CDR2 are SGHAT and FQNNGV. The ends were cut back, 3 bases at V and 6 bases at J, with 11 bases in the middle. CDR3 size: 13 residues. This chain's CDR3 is CASSFRGGHGYTF. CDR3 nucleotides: TGTGCCAGCAGCTTTCGAGGCGGGCATGGCTACACCTTC.

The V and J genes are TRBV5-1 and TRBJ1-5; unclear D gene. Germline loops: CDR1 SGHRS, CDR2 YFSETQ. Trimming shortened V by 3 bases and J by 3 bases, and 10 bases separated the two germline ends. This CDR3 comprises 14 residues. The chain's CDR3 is CASSSGLNNQPQHF. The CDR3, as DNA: TGCGCCAGCAGCTCTGGACTCAACAATCAGCCCCAGCATTTT. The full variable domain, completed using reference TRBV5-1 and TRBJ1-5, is KAGVTQTPRYLIKTRGQQVTLSCSPISGHRSVSWYQQTPGQGLQFLFEYFSETQRNKGNFPGRFSGRQFSNSRSEMNVSTLELGDSALYLCASSSGLNNQPQHFGDGTRLSIL.

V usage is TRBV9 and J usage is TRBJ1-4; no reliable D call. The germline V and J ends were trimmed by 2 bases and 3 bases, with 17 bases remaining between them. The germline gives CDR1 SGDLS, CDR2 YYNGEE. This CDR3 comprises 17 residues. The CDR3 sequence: CASSVSPESEANEKLFF. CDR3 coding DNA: TGTGCCAGCAGCGTTTCCCCTGAGAGTGAAGCTAATGAAAAACTGTTTTTT.

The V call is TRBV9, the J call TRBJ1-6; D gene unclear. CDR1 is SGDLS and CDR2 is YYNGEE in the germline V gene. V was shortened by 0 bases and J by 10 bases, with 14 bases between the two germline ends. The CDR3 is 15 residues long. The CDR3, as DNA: TGTGCCAGCAGCGTAGGCGAGAATTTCGGGTCACCCCTCCACTTT. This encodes CASSVGENFGSPLHF.